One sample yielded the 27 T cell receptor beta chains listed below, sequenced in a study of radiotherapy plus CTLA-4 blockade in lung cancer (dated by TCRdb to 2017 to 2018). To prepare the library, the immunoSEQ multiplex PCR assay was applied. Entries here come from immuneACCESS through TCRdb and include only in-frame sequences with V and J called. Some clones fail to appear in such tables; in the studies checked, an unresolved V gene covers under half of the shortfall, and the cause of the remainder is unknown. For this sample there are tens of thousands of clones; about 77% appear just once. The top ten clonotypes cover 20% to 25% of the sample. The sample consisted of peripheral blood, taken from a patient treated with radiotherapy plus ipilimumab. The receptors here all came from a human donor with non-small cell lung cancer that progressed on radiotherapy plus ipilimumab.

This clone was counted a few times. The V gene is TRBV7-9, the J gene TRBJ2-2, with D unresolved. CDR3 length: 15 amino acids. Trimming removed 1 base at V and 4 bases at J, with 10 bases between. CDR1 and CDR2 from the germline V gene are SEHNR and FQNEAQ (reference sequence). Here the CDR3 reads CASSLVGAITGELFF. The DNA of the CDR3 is TGTGCCAGCAGCTTAGTTGGCGCAATCACCGGGGAGCTGTTTTTT. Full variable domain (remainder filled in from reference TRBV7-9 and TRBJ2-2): DTGVSQNPRHKITKRGQNVTFRCDPISEHNRLYWYRQTLGQGPEFLTYFQNEAQLEKSRLLSDRFSAERPKGSFSTLEIQRTEQGDSAMYLCASSLVGAITGELFFGEGSRLTVL.

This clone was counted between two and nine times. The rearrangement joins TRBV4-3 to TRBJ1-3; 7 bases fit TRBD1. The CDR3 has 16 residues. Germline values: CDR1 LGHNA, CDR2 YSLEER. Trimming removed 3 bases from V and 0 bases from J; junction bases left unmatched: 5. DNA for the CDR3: TGCGCCAGCAGCCAGAACAGGGGCGACTCTGGAAACACCATATATTTT. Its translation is CASSQNRGDSGNTIYF.

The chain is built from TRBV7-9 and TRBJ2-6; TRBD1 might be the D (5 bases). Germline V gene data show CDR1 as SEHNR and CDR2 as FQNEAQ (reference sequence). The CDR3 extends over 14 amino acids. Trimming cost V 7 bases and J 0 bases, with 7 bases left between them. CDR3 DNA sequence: TGTGCCAGCAATAGGGGCTCTGGGGCCAACGTCCTGACTTTC. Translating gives CASNRGSGANVLTF.

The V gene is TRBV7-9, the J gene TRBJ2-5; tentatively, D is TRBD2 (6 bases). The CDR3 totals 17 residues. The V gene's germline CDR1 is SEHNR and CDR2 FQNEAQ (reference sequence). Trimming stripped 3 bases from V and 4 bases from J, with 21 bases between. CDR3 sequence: CASSFIPSAGKPETQYF. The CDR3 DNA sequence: TGTGCCAGCAGCTTTATCCCTAGCGCGGGAAAACCAGAGACCCAGTACTTC.

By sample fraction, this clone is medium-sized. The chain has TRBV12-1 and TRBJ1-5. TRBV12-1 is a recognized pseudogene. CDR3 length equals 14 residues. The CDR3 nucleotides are TGTGCCAGCAGCTTTGTACCCAGCAATCAGCCCCAGCATTTT. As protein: CASSFVPSNQPQHF.

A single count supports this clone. The CDR3 loop is CASSLTSTGATGELFF. Written as DNA, the CDR3 is TGTGCCAGCAGCTTAACTTCGACAGGGGCGACCGGGGAGCTGTTTTTT. J is TRBJ2-2 and V is TRBV7-3; 8 nucleotides align to TRBD1. V trimming: 0 bases; J trimming: 5 bases; junction bases outside the gene matches: 5. The CDR3 extends over 16 amino acids. Germline lookup yields CDR1 SGHTA and CDR2 FQGTGA.

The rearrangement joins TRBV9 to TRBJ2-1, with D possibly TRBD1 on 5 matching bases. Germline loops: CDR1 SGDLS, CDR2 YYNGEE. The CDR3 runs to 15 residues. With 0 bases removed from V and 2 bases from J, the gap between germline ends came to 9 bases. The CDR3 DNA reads TGTGCCAGCAGCGTAGCCCAGGGAACCTACAATGAGCAGTTCTTC. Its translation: CASSVAQGTYNEQFF.

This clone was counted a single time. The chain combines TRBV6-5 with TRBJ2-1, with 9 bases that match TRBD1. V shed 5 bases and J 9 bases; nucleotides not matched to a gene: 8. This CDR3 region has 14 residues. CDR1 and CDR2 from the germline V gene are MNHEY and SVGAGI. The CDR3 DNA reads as TGTGCCAGCAGTGGACAGGGGAATAGTGGTGAGCAGTTCTTC. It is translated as CASSGQGNSGEQFF.

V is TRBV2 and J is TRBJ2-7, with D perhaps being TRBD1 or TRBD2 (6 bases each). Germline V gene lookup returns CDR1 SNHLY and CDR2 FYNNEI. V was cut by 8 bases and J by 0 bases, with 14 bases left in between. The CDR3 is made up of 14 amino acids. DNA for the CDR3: TGTGCCAGCGTAGGGGGACTGATCTCCTACGAGCAGTACTTC. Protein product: CASVGGLISYEQYF.

The DNA of the CDR3 is TGTGCCAGCAGTTACTCGACGGGGAGCACAGATACGCAGTATTTT. Amino acids: CASSYSTGSTDTQYF. The rearrangement joins TRBV6-6 to TRBJ2-3; tentatively, D is TRBD2 (5 bases). Trimming removed 0 bases from V and 0 bases from J, with 7 bases in between. This CDR3 is built from 15 residues. Germline CDR1 is MNHNY and CDR2 is SVGAGI (reference sequence).

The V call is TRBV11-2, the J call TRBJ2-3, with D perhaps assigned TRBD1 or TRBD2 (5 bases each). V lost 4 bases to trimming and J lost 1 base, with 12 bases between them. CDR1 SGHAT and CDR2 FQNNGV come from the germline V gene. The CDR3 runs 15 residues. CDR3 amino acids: CASSSGTLRTDTQYF. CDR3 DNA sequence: TGTGCCAGCAGCTCTGGGACCCTCCGCACAGATACGCAGTATTTT.

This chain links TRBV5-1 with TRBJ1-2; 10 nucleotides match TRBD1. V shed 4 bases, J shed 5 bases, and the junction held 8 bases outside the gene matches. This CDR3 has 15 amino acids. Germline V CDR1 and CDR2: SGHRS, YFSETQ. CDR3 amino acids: CASSPGQGEPYGYTF. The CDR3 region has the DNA TGCGCCAGCAGCCCCGGACAGGGGGAACCGTATGGCTACACCTTC.

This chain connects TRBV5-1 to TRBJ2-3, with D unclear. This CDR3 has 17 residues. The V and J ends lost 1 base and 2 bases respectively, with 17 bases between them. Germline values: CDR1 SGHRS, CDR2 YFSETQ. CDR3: CASSLQSTYLSTDTQYF. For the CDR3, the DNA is TGCGCCAGCAGCTTGCAGTCAACCTACCTCTCCACAGATACGCAGTATTTT.

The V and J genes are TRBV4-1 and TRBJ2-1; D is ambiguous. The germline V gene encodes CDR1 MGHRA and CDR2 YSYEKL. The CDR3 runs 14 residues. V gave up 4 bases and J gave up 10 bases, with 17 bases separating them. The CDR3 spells CASSPLGDKEEQFF. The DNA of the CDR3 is TGCGCCAGCAGCCCCCTAGGCGATAAGGAGGAGCAGTTCTTC.

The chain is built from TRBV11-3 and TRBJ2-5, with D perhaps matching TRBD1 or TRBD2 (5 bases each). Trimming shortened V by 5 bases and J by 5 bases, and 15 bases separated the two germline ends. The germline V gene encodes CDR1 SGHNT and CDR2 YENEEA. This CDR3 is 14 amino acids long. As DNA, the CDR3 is TGTGCCAGCAGCGCTAGGGGTTGGGACGAGACCCAGTACTTC. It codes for CASSARGWDETQYF.

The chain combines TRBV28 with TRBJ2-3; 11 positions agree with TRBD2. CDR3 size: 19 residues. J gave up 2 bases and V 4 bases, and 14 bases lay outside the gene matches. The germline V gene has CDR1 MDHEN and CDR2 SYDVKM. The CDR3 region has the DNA TGTGCCAGCAGTTCAGAACCGGGACTAGCGGAGGGGGACACAGATACGCAGTATTTT. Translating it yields CASSSEPGLAEGDTDTQYF.

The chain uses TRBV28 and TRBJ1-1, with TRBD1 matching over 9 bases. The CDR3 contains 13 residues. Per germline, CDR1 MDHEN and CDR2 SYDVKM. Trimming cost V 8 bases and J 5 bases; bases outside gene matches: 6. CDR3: CASLTGGTTEAFF. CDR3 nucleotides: TGTGCCAGCCTTACAGGGGGCACTACTGAAGCTTTCTTT. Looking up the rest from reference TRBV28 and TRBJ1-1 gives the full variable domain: DVKVTQSSRYLVKRTGEKVFLECVQDMDHENMFWYRQDPGLGLRLIYFSYDVKMKEKGDIPEGYSVSREKKERFSLILESASTNQTSMYLCASLTGGTTEAFFGQGTRLTVV.

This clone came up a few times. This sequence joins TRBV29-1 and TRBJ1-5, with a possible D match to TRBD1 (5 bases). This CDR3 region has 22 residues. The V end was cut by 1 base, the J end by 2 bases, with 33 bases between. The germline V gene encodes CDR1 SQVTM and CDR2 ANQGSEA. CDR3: CSVEVIPDTVRVRPVGNQPQHF. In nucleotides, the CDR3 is TGCAGCGTTGAAGTGATCCCGGACACGGTTCGGGTACGGCCGGTTGGCAATCAGCCCCAGCATTTT.

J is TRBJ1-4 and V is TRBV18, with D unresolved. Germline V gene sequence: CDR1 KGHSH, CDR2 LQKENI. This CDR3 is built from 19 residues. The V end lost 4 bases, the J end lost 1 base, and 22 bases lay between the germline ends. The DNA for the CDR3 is TGTGCCAGCTCACTAACCGCACGGACTACGCTTCGAACTAATGAAAAACTGTTTTTT. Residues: CASSLTARTTLRTNEKLFF.

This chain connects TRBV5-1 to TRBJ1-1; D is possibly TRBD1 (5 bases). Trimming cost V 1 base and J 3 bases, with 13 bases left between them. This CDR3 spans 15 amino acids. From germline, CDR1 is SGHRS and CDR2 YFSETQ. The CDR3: CASSLSGYRDTEAFF. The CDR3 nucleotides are TGCGCCAGCAGCTTGTCAGGGTATAGGGACACTGAAGCTTTCTTT.

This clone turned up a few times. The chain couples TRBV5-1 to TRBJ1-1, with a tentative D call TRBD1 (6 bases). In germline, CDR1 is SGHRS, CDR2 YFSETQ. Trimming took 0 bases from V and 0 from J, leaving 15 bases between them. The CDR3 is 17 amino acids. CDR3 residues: CASSLEQGSFMNTEAFF. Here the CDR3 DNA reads TGCGCCAGCAGCTTGGAACAGGGATCTTTCATGAACACTGAAGCTTTCTTT.

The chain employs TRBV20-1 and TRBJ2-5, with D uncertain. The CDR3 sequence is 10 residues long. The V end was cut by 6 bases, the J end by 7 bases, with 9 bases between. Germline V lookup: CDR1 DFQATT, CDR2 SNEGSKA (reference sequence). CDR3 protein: CSAFLGTQYF. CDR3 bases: TGCAGTGCGTTTTTGGGGACCCAGTACTTC.

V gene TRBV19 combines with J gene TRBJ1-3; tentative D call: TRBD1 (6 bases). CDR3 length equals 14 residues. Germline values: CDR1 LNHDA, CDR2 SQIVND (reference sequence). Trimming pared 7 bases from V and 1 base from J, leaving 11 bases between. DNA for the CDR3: TGTGCCAGTACGTCCGGGACATCTGGAAACACCATATATTTT. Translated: CASTSGTSGNTIYF.

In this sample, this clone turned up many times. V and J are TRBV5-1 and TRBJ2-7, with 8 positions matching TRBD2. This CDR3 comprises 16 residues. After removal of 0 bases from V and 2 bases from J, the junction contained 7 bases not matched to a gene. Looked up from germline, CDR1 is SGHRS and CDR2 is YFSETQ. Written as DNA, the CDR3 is TGCGCCAGCAGCTTGGGAGGCGGGCGGGGGGCCTACGAGCAGTACTTC. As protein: CASSLGGGRGAYEQYF.

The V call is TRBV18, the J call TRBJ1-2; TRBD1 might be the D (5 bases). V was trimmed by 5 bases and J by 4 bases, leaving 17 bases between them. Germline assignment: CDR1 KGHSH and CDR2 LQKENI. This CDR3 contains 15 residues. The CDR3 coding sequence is TGTGCCAGCTCAGAAACCCGGGGCAGGATCTATGGCTACACCTTC. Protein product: CASSETRGRIYGYTF.

The CDR3 sequence: CASSVGGTGRYTF. CDR3 DNA: TGTGCCAGCAGCGTAGGAGGGACAGGGCGCTACACCTTC. This chain joins TRBV9 and TRBJ1-2; 9 positions agree with TRBD1. This CDR3 comprises 13 residues. The germline V gene encodes CDR1 SGDLS and CDR2 YYNGEE. V lost 0 bases, J lost 9 bases, and 3 bases stayed unmatched. Full variable domain (outside the CDR3, taken from reference TRBV9 and TRBJ1-2): DSGVTQTPKHLITATGQRVTLRCSPRSGDLSVYWYQQSLDQGLQFLIQYYNGEERAKGNILERFSAQQFPDLHSELNLSSLELGDSALYFCASSVGGTGRYTFGSGTRLTVV.

CDR3 residues: CASSLTGYGANTEAFF. DNA of the CDR3: TGTGCCAGCAGTTTAACAGGGTACGGGGCGAACACTGAAGCTTTCTTT. This sequence joins TRBV27 and TRBJ1-1; D perhaps matches TRBD1 (6 bases). The CDR3 runs to 16 residues. V lost 2 bases, J lost 1 base, and 14 bases lay in between. Germline lookup yields CDR1 MNHEY and CDR2 SMNVEV (reference sequence).